The 27 T cell receptor beta chains in this list originate from one sample, sequenced in a study of blood T cells in healthy people across ages. Alongside a J-beta primer mix, a sample-barcoded 5' primer served in a second PCR lasting 7 to 11 cycles. Each CDR3 protein gets one entry after TCRdb re-called the 5' RACE reads with MiXCR. The sample lists 1.5 million or so distinct CDR3 sequences, roughly 40% seen once, with roughly 7.9% in the top ten. The material sequenced was blood. All receptors come from a young woman in good health.

As for this clonotype: A much larger clone lies a single base off, so this may be a read error. The rearrangement links TRBV28 to TRBJ2-7; D uncertain. V was pared by 5 bases and J by 7 bases, with 15 bases between. This CDR3 has 13 amino acids. The germline V gene encodes CDR1 MDHEN and CDR2 SYDVKM. CDR3 nucleotides: TGTGCCAGCAGTGTAAAGGTCTCGAGTGAGCAGTACTTC. It codes for CASSVKVSSEQYF. Full variable domain (missing parts from reference TRBV28 and TRBJ2-7): DVKVTQSSRYLVKRTGEKVFLECVQDMDHENMFWYRQDPGLGLRLIYFSYDVKMKEKGDIPEGYSVSREKKERFSLILESASTNQTSMYLCASSVKVSSEQYFGPGTRLTVT.

The chain links TRBV25-1 to TRBJ1-2; D remains unclear. The V and J ends lost 6 bases and 3 bases respectively, with 11 bases between them. This CDR3 is 13 amino acids long. Germline loops: CDR1 MGHDK, CDR2 SYGVNS. For the CDR3, the DNA is TGTGCCAGCAGCCGCATAACGGACTATGGCTACACCTTC. Its translation is CASSRITDYGYTF.

This clonotype was observed at least ten times. This chain links TRBV4-1 with TRBJ2-3, with D uncertain. The V gene's germline CDR1 is MGHRA and CDR2 YSYEKL. V dropped 0 bases and J dropped 2 bases, with 6 bases sitting between them. This CDR3 comprises 14 residues. The CDR3 DNA reads TGCGCCAGCAGCCAAGAACTCCACACAGATACGCAGTATTTT. It is translated as CASSQELHTDTQYF.

The chain has TRBV27 and TRBJ2-6; 8 positions agree with TRBD1. Per the germline V gene, CDR1 is MNHEY and CDR2 is SMNVEV (reference sequence). This CDR3 has 18 residues. V shed 5 bases and J 1 base; nucleotides not matched to a gene: 10. In DNA, the CDR3 is TGTGCCAGCAGTCCCCGACAGGGGATTAGGTCTGGGGCCAACGTCCTGACTTTC. Its protein product is CASSPRQGIRSGANVLTF.

This clonotype came up a few times. V gene TRBV12-3 or TRBV12-4 combines with J gene TRBJ2-7; the D gene is possibly TRBD2 (5 bases). This CDR3 contains 16 residues. V shed 5 bases and J shed 0 bases, with 17 bases lying between them. The CDR3: CASSLGSGHTSYEQYF. The CDR3 DNA reads TGTGCCAGCAGTCTGGGGAGCGGCCATACCTCCTACGAGCAGTACTTC.

The sample holds a few counts of this clonotype. The rearrangement joins TRBV20-1 to TRBJ2-1; D unclear. V was clipped by 4 bases and J by 2 bases, with 6 bases between them. Germline values: CDR1 DFQATT, CDR2 SNEGSKA (reference sequence). The CDR3 contains 12 residues. CDR3 in DNA: TGCAGTGCTACCCGGACCTACAATGAGCAGTTCTTC. Its protein is CSATRTYNEQFF.

The sample holds a few counts of this clonotype. The chain links TRBV27 to TRBJ2-5, with TRBD2 matching over 8 bases. Germline loops: CDR1 MNHEY, CDR2 SMNVEV (reference sequence). CDR3 length: 16 residues. Trimming cost V 3 bases and J 1 base; bases outside gene matches: 7. CDR3 DNA: TGTGCCAGCAGTTTGAGAGCGGGAGTACCCCAAGAGACCCAGTACTTC. This encodes CASSLRAGVPQETQYF.

This sequence joins TRBV6-5 and TRBJ1-1, with D maybe TRBD1 (6 bases). The CDR3 spans 14 residues. The V end was cut by 6 bases, the J end by 3 bases, with 14 bases between. Per germline, CDR1 MNHEY and CDR2 SVGAGI. The CDR3 DNA reads as TGTGCCAGCAGACCCACGGCAGGGGACACTGAAGCTTTCTTT. Residues: CASRPTAGDTEAFF.

This clonotype was detected only a few times. This chain uses TRBV29-1 with TRBJ1-2; D might be TRBD1 (5 bases). Looked up from germline, CDR1 is SQVTM and CDR2 is ANQGSEA. V was trimmed by 5 bases and J by 2 bases, leaving 12 bases between them. This CDR3 contains 13 residues. The CDR3 DNA sequence: TGCAGCGTTAACCCGGGGGGGAACTATGGCTACACCTTC. Encoded protein: CSVNPGGNYGYTF. Together with reference TRBV29-1 and TRBJ1-2, the CDR3 gives the full variable domain: SAVISQKPSRDICQRGTSLTIQCQVDSQVTMMFWYRQQPGQSLTLIATANQGSEATYESGFVIDKFPISRPNLTFSTLTVSNMSPEDSSIYLCSVNPGGNYGYTFGSGTRLTVV.

This clonotype was counted only a few times. The chain has TRBV11-2 and TRBJ1-1, with D perhaps TRBD1 (6 bases). Germline values: CDR1 SGHAT, CDR2 FQNNGV. V was trimmed by 5 bases and J by 0 bases, leaving 13 bases between them. The CDR3 extends over 15 amino acids. The CDR3: CASSPRGLVNTEAFF. The DNA for the CDR3 is TGTGCCAGCAGCCCCAGGGGTCTGGTGAACACTGAAGCTTTCTTT.

CDR3 nucleotide sequence: TGTGCCAGCTCATTGGGACAGGGGGCTCAGAACACTGAAGCTTTCTTT. Amino acids: CASSLGQGAQNTEAFF. The chain links TRBV18 to TRBJ1-1; 12 bases line up with TRBD1. Losses at the gene ends were 5 bases for V and 1 base for J; bases not matched to a gene: 5. Germline V gene sequence: CDR1 KGHSH, CDR2 LQKENI. The CDR3 covers 16 residues. Full variable domain (missing parts from reference TRBV18 and TRBJ1-1): NAGVMQNPRHLVRRRGQEARLRCSPMKGHSHVYWYRQLPEEGLKFMVYLQKENIIDESGMPKERFSAEFPKEGPSILRIQQVVRGDSAAYFCASSLGQGAQNTEAFFGQGTRLTVV.

The chain recombines TRBV4-2 with TRBJ2-4; the D is unclear. The end of the DNA aligns better with TRBJ2-7, so the J call may be wrong. This CDR3 has 12 residues. Germline values: CDR1 LGHNA, CDR2 YNFKEQ. CDR3: CASSAMLHEQYF. CDR3 nucleotide sequence: TGTGCCAGCAGCGCCATGCTCCACGAGCAGTACTTC.

This chain links TRBV20-1 with TRBJ2-3; D uncertain. The germline V gene has CDR1 DFQATT and CDR2 SNEGSKA (reference sequence). V lost 1 base and J 5 bases, leaving 10 bases between the germline ends. The CDR3 is made up of 13 amino acids. CDR3 coding DNA: TGCAGTGCTAGAGTCGTCGTGGTAGATACGCAGTATTTT. The encoded protein is CSARVVVVDTQYF.

V and J are TRBV20-1 and TRBJ2-1; possible D gene TRBD2, 5 bases. V was trimmed by 3 bases and J by 6 bases, leaving 9 bases between them. Germline values: CDR1 DFQATT, CDR2 SNEGSKA (reference sequence). The CDR3 is 12 residues long. The CDR3 DNA follows: TGCAGTGCTAGTAGTCTAGCCAATGAGCAGTTCTTC. It codes for CSASSLANEQFF.

This clonotype was seen a handful of times. The V and J genes are TRBV27 and TRBJ1-4; 9 positions agree with TRBD1. The CDR3 is 16 residues long. Germline V gene data show CDR1 as MNHEY and CDR2 as SMNVEV (reference sequence). With V trimmed by 7 bases and J by 4 bases, 10 bases remained unmatched. The DNA of the CDR3 is TGTGCCAGCACCGCGGACAGGGGACTCCTTAATGAAAAACTGTTTTTT. This translates into CASTADRGLLNEKLFF.

The chain uses TRBV27 and TRBJ2-1, with a weak D call TRBD2 (7 bases). Trimming took 10 bases from V and 5 from J, leaving 15 bases between them. The CDR3 loop spans 13 amino acids. Germline loops: CDR1 MNHEY, CDR2 SMNVEV (reference sequence). The CDR3, as DNA: TGTGCCACCCTTCGGGGGGCAGACAATGAGCAGTTCTTC. As protein: CATLRGADNEQFF.

In this sample, this clonotype turned up a few times. This chain uses TRBV7-8 with TRBJ2-4; D gene ambiguous. Between the trimmed V and J ends, which lost 3 bases and 5 bases, there was a span of 5 bases. The germline gives CDR1 SGHVS, CDR2 FQNEAQ. This CDR3 region has 12 residues. CDR3 region: CASSFGENIQYF. CDR3 DNA sequence: TGTGCCAGCAGCTTTGGCGAAAACATTCAGTACTTC.

The rearrangement links TRBV7-2 to TRBJ1-1; D is perhaps TRBD1 (5 bases). Germline V lookup: CDR1 SGHTA, CDR2 FQGNSA. CDR3 size: 14 residues. Trimming left V 3 bases short and J 1 base short, with 9 bases between. The CDR3 coding sequence is TGTGCCAGCAGCTTTAAAGGGGAGAACACTGAAGCTTTCTTT. Protein: CASSFKGENTEAFF.

This clonotype came up a few times. The chain recombines TRBV5-1 with TRBJ2-7; weak D call: TRBD2 (6 bases). CDR3 length equals 13 residues. CDR1 is SGHRS and CDR2 is YFSETQ in the germline V gene. Trimming shortened V by 9 bases and J by 6 bases, and 19 bases separated the two germline ends. Here the CDR3 DNA reads TGCGCCACTTCCCCCCGACTAGGAGGCGAGCAGTACTTC. Translated, it gives CATSPRLGGEQYF.

Worth noting for this clonotype: Given the absence of the conserved phenylalanine or tryptophan at the CDR3 end, a read error is likely. V gene TRBV18 combines with J gene TRBJ2-7; perhaps TRBD1 as D (5 bases). In germline, CDR1 is KGHSH, CDR2 LQKENI. The CDR3 length is 14 residues. V shed 3 bases and J shed 0 bases, with 9 bases lying between them. CDR3 DNA: TGTGCCAGCTCACCCCAACAGGACTCCTACGAGCAGTACTTA. Translated, it gives CASSPQQDSYEQYL.

The DNA for the CDR3 is TGTGCCAGCAGTTTATCCTCAGGGATGGGCGGCTACACCTTC. This encodes CASSLSSGMGGYTF. This chain uses TRBV27 with TRBJ1-2; TRBD1 is a possible D gene (5 bases). Germline V gene data show CDR1 as MNHEY and CDR2 as SMNVEV (reference sequence). CDR3 length: 14 amino acids. Trimming removed 0 bases from V and 8 bases from J, with 13 bases in between.

This chain uses TRBV12-3 or TRBV12-4 with TRBJ2-1; 9 bases are a match to TRBD1. CDR3 length: 16 residues. V was pared by 6 bases and J by 8 bases, with 14 bases of the junction left unmatched. The CDR3, as DNA: TGTGCCAGCAGGGATTGGGGGACAGGGAAAGAGGATGAGCAGTTCTTC. Its protein is CASRDWGTGKEDEQFF.

This chain connects TRBV2 to TRBJ2-3, with D perhaps TRBD2 (5 bases). CDR3 length: 13 residues. Germline lookup yields CDR1 SNHLY and CDR2 FYNNEI. The ends were cut back, 7 bases at V and 3 bases at J, with 11 bases in the middle. The CDR3 is CASIRGTTDTQYF. CDR3 sequence (DNA): TGTGCCAGCATACGGGGAACAACAGATACGCAGTATTTT.

This chain links TRBV20-1 with TRBJ2-1, with unresolved D. The last part of the DNA fits TRBJ2-7 better; the J call may be wrong. The germline CDR1 and CDR2 sequences are DFQATT and SNEGSKA (reference sequence). This CDR3 comprises 14 residues. The CDR3 bases are TGCAGTGCTACTTTACCGGGCTCCTACAATGAGCAGTACTTC. Translated, it gives CSATLPGSYNEQYF.

J is TRBJ2-2 and V is TRBV5-1; D remains unclear. Germline CDR1 reads SGHRS; CDR2 reads YFSETQ. V was pared by 4 bases and J by 4 bases, with 8 bases between. The CDR3 has 13 amino acids. DNA of the CDR3: TGCGCCAGCAGCGCCCGGTCCACCGGGGAGCTGTTTTTT. Translating it yields CASSARSTGELFF.

The gene calls are TRBV13 and TRBJ2-5, with 12 bases matching TRBD2. Germline CDR1 reads PRHDT; CDR2 reads FYEKMQ (reference sequence). The V gene end was trimmed by 5 bases and the J gene end by 2 bases; junction bases not matched to a gene: 9. This CDR3 comprises 17 residues. The CDR3 DNA follows: TGTGCCAGCAGCGCCAGGACTAGCGGGGCCATACAAGAGACCCAGTACTTC. It translates to CASSARTSGAIQETQYF.

This clonotype has ten or more counts. The chain uses TRBV29-1 and TRBJ1-2, with 7 bases identical to TRBD1. The CDR3 covers 13 residues. V trimming: 7 bases; J trimming: 4 bases; junction bases outside the gene matches: 9. Germline-derived CDR1 and CDR2 are SQVTM and ANQGSEA. CDR3 sequence reads: CSDGQTGVYGYTF. In DNA, the CDR3 is TGCAGCGACGGACAAACAGGGGTCTATGGCTACACCTTC.